This T cell receptor beta chain was observed in a study of cytomegalovirus exposure and HLA in healthy donors. Study observations and caveats: Within an earlier analysis, most TCR beta V segments proved productive either about 87% or about 30% of the time. There was a cluster of highly shared sequence variants that was likely a sequencing artifact.

It was healthy bone marrow donors who served as donors. Primers: 60 Vbeta forward and 13 Jbeta reverse. TCRdb's table, derived via immunoSEQ multiplex PCR, lists solely in-frame clones and lacks some. The sample contains around 94,000 clones, over 60% of which appear only once. About this clone itself: Antigen: not known.

This CDR3 region has 16 residues. From germline, CDR1 is MRHNA and CDR2 SNTAGT. V lost 8 bases and J lost 2, with 19 bases in between. The receptor's source is a man aged 25-40 years in good health and CMV-seronegative. Sequencing input: PBMCs. This chain connects TRBV6-4 to TRBJ1-5, with TRBD1 as a possible D gene (5 bases). The CDR3 coding sequence is TGTGCCAGCGCCCTAAAGGGGCGCGAGGGCAATCAGCCCCAGCATTTT. Translated: CASALKGREGNQPQHF.